This T cell receptor (beta chain) stems from a study of Ad26.COV2.S vaccination and SARS-CoV-2 variants. Study-level information: Donor joined the COV1001 Ad26.COV2.S trial arm. General observations from the study: Placebo recipients showed lower spike-specific TCR breadth than vaccinees. There was a possibility that the TCR breadth and depth analyses underestimated total T cell responses.

The V gene's germline CDR1 is KGHDR and CDR2 SFDVKD. The CDR3 consists of 11 residues. Clones were sequenced by immunoSEQ multiplex PCR, and TCRdb holds only the in-frame ones, with some missing. The sample includes about 350,000 clones, 65% to 90% of them seen just once. As for treatment: roughly 18 received Ad26.COV2.S at low or high dose, single or two shots; about five received placebo; per-sample allocation not given. The investigators took samples on day 63 after the first vaccine or placebo injection. An Ad26 vector expressing Wuhan-strain SARS-CoV-2 spike served as the vaccine. Concerning this clone itself: Its antigen is not known. The junction shows a germline mismatch at one end, possibly a read error.

The material was peripheral blood, obtained in a trial of Ad26.COV2.S vaccine versus placebo. This receptor was taken from a person between 18 and 65 years old who received the Ad26.COV2.S COVID-19 vaccine or a placebo. This chain uses TRBV24-1 with TRBJ2-1; D is undetermined. The CDR3 DNA follows: TGTGCCACCAGTGGTTTGAATGAGCAGTTCTTC. It is translated as CATSGLNEQFF.